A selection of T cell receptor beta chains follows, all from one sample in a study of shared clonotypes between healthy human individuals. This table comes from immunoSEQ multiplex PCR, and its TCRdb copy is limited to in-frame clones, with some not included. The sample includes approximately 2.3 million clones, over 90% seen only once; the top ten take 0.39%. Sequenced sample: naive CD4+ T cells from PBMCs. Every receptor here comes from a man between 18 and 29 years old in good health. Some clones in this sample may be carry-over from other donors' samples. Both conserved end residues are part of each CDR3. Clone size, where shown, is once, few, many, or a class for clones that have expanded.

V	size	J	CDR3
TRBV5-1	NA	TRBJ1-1	CASSLIAAMNTEAFF
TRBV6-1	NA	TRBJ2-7	CASSERDSYEQYF
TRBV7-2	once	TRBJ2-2	CASSRRTGDTGELFF
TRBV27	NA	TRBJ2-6	CASSRRDRSGANVLTF
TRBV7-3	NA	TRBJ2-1	CASSRLPASGRPGEQFF
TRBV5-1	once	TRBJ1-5	CASSLGDREQPQHF
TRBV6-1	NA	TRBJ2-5	CASSEVNQGLGTQYF
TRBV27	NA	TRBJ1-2	CASSPGGHYGYTF
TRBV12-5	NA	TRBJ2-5	CASGSTETQYF
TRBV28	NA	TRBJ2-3	CASSFQGTSGRADTQYF
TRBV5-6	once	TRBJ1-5	CASSLRTGNGNQPQHF
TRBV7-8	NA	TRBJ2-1	CASSLATGGLNEQFF
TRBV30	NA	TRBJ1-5	CAWSVSRGQPQHF
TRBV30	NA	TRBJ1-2	CAWKLGGRGPYGYTF
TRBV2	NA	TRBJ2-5	CASRDPTEYQETQYF
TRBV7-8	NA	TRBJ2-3	CASTMVGGRTDTQYF
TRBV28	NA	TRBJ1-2	CASSLSARYAYGYTF
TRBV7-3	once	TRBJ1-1	CASSLKGPNTEAFF
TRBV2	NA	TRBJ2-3	CASNGPGLSTDTQYF
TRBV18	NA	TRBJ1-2	CASSPRQDDYGYTF
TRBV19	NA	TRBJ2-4	CASSARLAGEILAKNIQYF
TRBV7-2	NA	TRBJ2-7	CASSYRSGAHEQYF
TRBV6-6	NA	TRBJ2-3	CASSYFTDTQYF
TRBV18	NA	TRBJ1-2	CASSPPRGKYGYTF
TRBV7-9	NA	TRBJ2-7	CASSSGQGRYEQYF
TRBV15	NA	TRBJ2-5	CATSTRAGDQETQYF
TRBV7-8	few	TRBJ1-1	CASSLVDTEAFF
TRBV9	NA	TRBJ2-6	CASSVGSRSGANVLTF
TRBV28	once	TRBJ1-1	CASSLFLRAPNTEAFF
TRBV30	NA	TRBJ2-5	CAWRAGASQYF
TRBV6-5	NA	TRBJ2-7	CASGKLAGGQEQYF
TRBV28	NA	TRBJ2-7	CATGLLGREQYF
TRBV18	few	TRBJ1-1	CASSPATSEAFF
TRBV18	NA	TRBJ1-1	CASSTGTGGTEAFF
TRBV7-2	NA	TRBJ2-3	CASSQDRARGTDTQYF
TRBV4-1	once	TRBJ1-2	CASSQAGLYGYTF
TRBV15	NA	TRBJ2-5	CATSRDGQRETQYF
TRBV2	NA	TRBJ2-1	CASNVGRYNEQFF
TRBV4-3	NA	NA	CASSQESGAVGEQYF
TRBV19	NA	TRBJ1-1	CASTPTGGAGNTEAFF
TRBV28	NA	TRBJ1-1	CASSLPLNTEAFF
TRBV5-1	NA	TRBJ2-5	CASSWTSGSELETQYF
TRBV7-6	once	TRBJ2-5	CASSLVTWYQETQYF
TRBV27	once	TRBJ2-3	CASSLRNQDTDTQYF
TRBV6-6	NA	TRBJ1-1	CASTPAASATEAFF
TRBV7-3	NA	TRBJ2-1	CASSSMAGDTEQFF
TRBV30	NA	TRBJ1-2	CAWSQGVWNYGYTF
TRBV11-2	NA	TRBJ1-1	CASSLDAGVNTEAFF
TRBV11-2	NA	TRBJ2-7	CASTVAGGDYEQYF
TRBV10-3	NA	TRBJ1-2	CAISEGTGLGYTF
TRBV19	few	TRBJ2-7	CASSDRTYEQYF
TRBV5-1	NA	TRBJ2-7	CASSLEGGPLSYEQYF
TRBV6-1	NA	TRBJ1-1	CASSVGGGNTEAFF
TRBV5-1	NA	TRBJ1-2	CASSLERGLNGYTF
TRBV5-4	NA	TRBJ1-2	CASSKPGQGGNYGYTF
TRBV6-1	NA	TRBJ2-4	CASREQGALTKNIQYF
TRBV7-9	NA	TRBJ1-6	CASSSGNSPLHF